This entry features one T cell receptor (beta chain) sequence. The record originates from a study of blood T cell repertoires in COVID-19. The wider study: PBMCs, B-cell-depleted T cells, or T cells were the source of the cDNA or gDNA that made up the material.

Sequencing used immunoSEQ multiplex PCR; TCRdb keeps in-frame clones, though not all of them. The profile covers roughly 150,000 clones, with 87% appearing a single time and over 4.5% taken by the ten largest. Trimming removed 5 bases from V and 0 bases from J; junction bases left unmatched: 11. This CDR3 contains 19 residues. CDR1 is LGHDT and CDR2 is YNNKEL in the germline V gene (reference sequence). The chain joins TRBV3-1 (or the pseudogene TRBV3-2) to TRBJ2-5; 14 positions match TRBD2. Sequenced input: peripheral blood. This TCR was sampled from a human donor in a cohort sampled during active COVID-19. This CDR3 is CASSKGTSGGLNHQETQYF. In nucleotides, the CDR3 is TGTGCCAGCAGCAAGGGGACTAGCGGGGGCCTAAACCACCAAGAGACCCAGTACTTC.